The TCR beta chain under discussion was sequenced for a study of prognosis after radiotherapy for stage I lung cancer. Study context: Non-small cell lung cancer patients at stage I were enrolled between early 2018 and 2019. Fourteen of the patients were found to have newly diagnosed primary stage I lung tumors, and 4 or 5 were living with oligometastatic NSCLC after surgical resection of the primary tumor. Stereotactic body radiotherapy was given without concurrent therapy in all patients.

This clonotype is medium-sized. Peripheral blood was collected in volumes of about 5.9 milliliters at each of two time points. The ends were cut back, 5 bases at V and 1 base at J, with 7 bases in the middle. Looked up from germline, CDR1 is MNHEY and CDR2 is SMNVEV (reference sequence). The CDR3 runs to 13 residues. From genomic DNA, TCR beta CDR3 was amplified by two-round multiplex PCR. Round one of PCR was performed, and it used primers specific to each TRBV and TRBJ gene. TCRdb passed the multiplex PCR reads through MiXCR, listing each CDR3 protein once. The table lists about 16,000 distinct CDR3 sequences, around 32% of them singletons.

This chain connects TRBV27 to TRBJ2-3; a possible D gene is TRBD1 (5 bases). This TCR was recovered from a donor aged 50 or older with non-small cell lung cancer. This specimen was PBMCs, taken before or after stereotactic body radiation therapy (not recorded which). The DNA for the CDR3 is TGTGCCAGCAGTCTGACAGGCACAGATACGCAGTATTTT. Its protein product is CASSLTGTDTQYF.